The T cell receptor (beta chain) described here comes from a study of molecular identifiers for immune sequencing clone quantification. The authors built bulk TCR libraries by previously described methods with listed TCR primers. A single record per CDR3 protein comes from TCRdb applying MiXCR to the PCR reads. The sample records about 500,000 distinct CDR3 sequences, approximately 25% being singletons. This clonotype turned up a few times. Trimming took 5 bases from V and 6 from J, leaving 16 bases between them. Germline assignment: CDR1 MNHEY and CDR2 SMNVEV (reference sequence). The CDR3 is 14 amino acids. RNA fractions of 10%, 30% or 50% and about 19,000 to 1,100,000 sorted cells were the source of naive CD8 libraries. Naive CD8 T cells were FACS-sorted by CD8+CD4-CCR7+CD45RA+ markers.

The source is a human donor in good health. Some libraries in this study had Jurkat cell RNA spiked in. The gene calls are TRBV27 and TRBJ1-1; weak D call: TRBD1 (5 bases). Material for sequencing was naive CD8+ T cells from blood, with Jurkat cell RNA spiked in. As to subset: FACS-sorted CD8+CD4-CCR7+CD45RA+ naive T cells. The CDR3 bases are TGTGCCAGCAGTCCCACCACAGGATATTCTGAAGCTTTCTTT. It translates to CASSPTTGYSEAFF.